What follows describes a single T cell receptor (beta chain). Its antigen is not identified. This sample was taken from a study of T cells in narcolepsy. Whole-study context: Donors had narcolepsy type 1 or type 2, or were healthy controls. Study-level results: Autoreactive HCRT-specific and TRIB2-specific clonotypes were marked in same-patient CSF-versus-blood CD4+ comparisons. Some memory CD4+ repertoires had no autoreactive clone sequences. Autoreactive clonotypes reportedly recurred in blood of same and different patients, not controls.

Produced via immunoSEQ multiplex PCR; TCRdb's table is partial and in-frame only. The sample includes tens of thousands of clones, about 85% seen only once; the top ten take approximately 1.5%. Sequenced material: CD45RA- memory CD4+ T cells from PBMCs. The clonotype comes from a human donor with narcolepsy.

This chain's CDR3 is CASSLASSQGRNEQYF. CDR3 DNA: TGTGCCAGCAGCTTAGCCTCCAGCCAAGGTCGGAACGAGCAGTACTTC. The chain employs TRBV11-3 and TRBJ2-7; D ambiguous. CDR3 length equals 16 residues. Germline V gives CDR1 SGHNT, CDR2 YENEEA. V was shortened by 1 base and J by 5 bases, with 18 bases between the two germline ends.